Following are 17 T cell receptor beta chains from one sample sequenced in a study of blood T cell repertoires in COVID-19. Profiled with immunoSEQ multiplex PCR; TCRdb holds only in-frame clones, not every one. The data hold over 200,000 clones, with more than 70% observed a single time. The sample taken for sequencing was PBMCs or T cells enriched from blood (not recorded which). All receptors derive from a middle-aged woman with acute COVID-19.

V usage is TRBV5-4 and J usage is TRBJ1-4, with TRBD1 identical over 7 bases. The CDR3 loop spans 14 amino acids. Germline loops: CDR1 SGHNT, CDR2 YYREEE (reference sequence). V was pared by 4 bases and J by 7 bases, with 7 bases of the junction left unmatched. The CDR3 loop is CASSPRQGGEKLFF. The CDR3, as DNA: TGTGCCAGCAGCCCCCGACAGGGTGGTGAAAAACTGTTTTTT.

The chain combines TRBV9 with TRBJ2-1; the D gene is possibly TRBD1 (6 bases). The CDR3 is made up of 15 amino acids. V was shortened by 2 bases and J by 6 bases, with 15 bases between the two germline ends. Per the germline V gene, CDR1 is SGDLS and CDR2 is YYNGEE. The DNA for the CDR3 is TGTGCCAGCAGCGTGTCGAGGGGGTCAACCAATGAGCAGTTCTTC. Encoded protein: CASSVSRGSTNEQFF. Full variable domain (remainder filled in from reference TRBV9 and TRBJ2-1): DSGVTQTPKHLITATGQRVTLRCSPRSGDLSVYWYQQSLDQGLQFLIQYYNGEERAKGNILERFSAQQFPDLHSELNLSSLELGDSALYFCASSVSRGSTNEQFFGPGTRLTVL.

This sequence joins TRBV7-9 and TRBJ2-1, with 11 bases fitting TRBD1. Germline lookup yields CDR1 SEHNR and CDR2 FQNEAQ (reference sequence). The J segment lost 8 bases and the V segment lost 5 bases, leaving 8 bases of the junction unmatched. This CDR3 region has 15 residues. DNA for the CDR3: TGTGCCAGCAGCCCGGACAGGGGGCTGGGGTATGAGCAGTTCTTC. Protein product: CASSPDRGLGYEQFF. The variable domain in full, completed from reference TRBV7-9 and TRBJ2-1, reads DTGVSQNPRHKITKRGQNVTFRCDPISEHNRLYWYRQTLGQGPEFLTYFQNEAQLEKSRLLSDRFSAERPKGSFSTLEIQRTEQGDSAMYLCASSPDRGLGYEQFFGPGTRLTVL.

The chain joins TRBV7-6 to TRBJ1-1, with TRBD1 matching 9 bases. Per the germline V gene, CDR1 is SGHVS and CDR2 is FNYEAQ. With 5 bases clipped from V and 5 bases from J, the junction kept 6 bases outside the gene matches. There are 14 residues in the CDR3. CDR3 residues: CASSPGQGRTEAFF. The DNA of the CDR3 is TGTGCCAGCAGCCCCGGACAGGGGAGGACTGAAGCTTTCTTT.

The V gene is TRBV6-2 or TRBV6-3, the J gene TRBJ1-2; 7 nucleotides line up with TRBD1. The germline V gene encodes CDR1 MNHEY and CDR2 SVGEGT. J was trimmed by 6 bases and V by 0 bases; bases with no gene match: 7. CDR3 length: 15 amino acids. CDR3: CASSYSGGGADGYTF. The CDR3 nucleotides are TGTGCCAGCAGTTACTCAGGGGGCGGCGCGGATGGCTACACCTTC.

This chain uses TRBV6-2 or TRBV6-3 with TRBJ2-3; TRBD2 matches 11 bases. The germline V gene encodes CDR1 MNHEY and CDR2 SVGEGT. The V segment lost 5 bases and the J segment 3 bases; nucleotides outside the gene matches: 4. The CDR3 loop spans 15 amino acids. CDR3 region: CASSTSGSLTDTQYF. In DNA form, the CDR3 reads TGTGCCAGCAGTACTAGCGGGAGCCTTACAGATACGCAGTATTTT.

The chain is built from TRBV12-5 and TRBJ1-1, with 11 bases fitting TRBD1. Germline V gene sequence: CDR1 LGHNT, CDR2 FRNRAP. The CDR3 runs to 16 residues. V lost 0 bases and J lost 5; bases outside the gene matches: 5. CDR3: CASGLVTGTGGTEAFF. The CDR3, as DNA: TGTGCTAGTGGTTTGGTTACCGGGACAGGGGGGACTGAAGCTTTCTTT.

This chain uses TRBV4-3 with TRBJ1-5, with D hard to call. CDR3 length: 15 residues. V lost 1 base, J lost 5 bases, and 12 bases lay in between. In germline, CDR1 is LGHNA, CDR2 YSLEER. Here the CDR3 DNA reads TGCGCCAGCAGCCAAGGCAGATTCTCCGATCAGCCCCAGCATTTT. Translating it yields CASSQGRFSDQPQHF.

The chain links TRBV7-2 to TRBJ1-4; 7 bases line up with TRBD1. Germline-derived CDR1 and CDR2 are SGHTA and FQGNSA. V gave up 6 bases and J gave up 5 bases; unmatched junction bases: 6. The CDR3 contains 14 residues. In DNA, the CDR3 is TGTGCCAGCAGGTTACAGGGGTTGAATGAAAAACTGTTTTTT. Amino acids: CASRLQGLNEKLFF.

CDR3 nucleotides: TGTGCCAGCAGTTTCTCGGGGTACGAGCAGTACTTC. Protein: CASSFSGYEQYF. The chain links TRBV12-3 or TRBV12-4 to TRBJ2-7; D is possibly TRBD2 (5 bases). CDR3 length: 12 amino acids. V lost 3 bases and J lost 4, with 7 bases in between.

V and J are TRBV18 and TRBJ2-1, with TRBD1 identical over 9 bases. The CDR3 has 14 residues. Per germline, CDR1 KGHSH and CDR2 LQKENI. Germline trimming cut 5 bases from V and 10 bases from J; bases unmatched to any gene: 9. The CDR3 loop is CASSDLGQGREQFF. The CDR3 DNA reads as TGTGCCAGCTCAGACTTGGGACAGGGCAGGGAGCAGTTCTTC. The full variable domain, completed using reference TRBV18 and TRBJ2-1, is NAGVMQNPRHLVRRRGQEARLRCSPMKGHSHVYWYRQLPEEGLKFMVYLQKENIIDESGMPKERFSAEFPKEGPSILRIQQVVRGDSAAYFCASSDLGQGREQFFGPGTRLTVL.

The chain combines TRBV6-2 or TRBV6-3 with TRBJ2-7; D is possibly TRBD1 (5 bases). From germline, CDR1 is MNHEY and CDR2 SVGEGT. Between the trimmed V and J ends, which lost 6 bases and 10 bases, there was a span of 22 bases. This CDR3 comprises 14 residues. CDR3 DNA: TGTGCCAGCAGCGACGGACAAGCACGACGGCACCAGTACGTC. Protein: CASSDGQARRHQYV.

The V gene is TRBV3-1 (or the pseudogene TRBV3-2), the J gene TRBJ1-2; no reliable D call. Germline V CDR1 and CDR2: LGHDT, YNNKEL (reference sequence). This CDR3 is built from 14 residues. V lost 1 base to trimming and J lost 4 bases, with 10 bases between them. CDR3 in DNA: TGTGCCAGCAGCCAAGCGGGAGTATCCTATGGCTACACCTTC. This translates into CASSQAGVSYGYTF.

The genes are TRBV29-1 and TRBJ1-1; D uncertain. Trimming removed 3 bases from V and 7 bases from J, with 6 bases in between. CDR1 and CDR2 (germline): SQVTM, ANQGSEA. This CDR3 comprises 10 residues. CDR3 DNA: TGCAGCGTTGATACAAATGAAGCTTTCTTT. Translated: CSVDTNEAFF.

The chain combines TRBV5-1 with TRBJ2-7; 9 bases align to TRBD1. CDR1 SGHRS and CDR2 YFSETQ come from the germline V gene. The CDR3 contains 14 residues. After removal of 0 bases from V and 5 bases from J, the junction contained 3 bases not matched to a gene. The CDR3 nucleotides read TGCGCCAGCAGCTTGGTGGGGACAGGGAACGAGCAGTACTTC. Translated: CASSLVGTGNEQYF.

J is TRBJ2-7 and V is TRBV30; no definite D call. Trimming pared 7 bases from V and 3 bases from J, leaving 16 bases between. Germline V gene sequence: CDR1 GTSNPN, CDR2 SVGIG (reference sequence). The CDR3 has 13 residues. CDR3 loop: CASLAQRGYEQYF. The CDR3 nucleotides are TGTGCCTCCCTGGCGCAACGCGGCTACGAGCAGTACTTC.

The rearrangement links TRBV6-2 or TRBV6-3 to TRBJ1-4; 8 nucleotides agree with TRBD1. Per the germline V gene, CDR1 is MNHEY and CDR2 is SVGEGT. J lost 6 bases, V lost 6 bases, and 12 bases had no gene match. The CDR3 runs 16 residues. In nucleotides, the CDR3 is TGTGCCAGCAGCCTCCTGCCGGGACAGGACCATGAAAAACTGTTTTTT. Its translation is CASSLLPGQDHEKLFF.